A single sample is the source of the 32 T cell receptor beta chains below, sequenced in a study of follicular helper T cells after annual influenza vaccination. The assay was immunoSEQ multiplex PCR, and TCRdb's table has in-frame clones only and misses some. This sample has approximately 9,600 clones, with approximately 82% found just once. The time point was: 2014-2015 season, 7 days after vaccination. This specimen was CXCR5- memory CD4+ T cells sorted from blood, taken 7 days after influenza vaccination. The receptors were gathered from an adult who received the influenza vaccine.

The rearrangement joins TRBV5-4 to TRBJ2-2; 12 nucleotides match TRBD2. The CDR3 has 18 amino acids. J gave up 4 bases and V 0 bases, and 7 bases lay outside the gene matches. Germline CDR1 reads SGHNT; CDR2 reads YYREEE (reference sequence). CDR3 region: CASSLDSSGRAGTGELFF. Here the CDR3 DNA reads TGTGCCAGCAGCTTGGATTCTAGCGGGAGGGCCGGCACCGGGGAGCTGTTTTTT.

The V and J genes are TRBV28 and TRBJ2-7, with D tentatively TRBD1 (5 bases). The length of the CDR3 is 12 residues. The V end lost 7 bases, the J end lost 2 bases, and 9 bases lay between the germline ends. Germline-derived CDR1 and CDR2 are MDHEN and SYDVKM. DNA of the CDR3: TGTGCCAGCACCGGACAAGCCTACGAGCAGTACTTC. This encodes CASTGQAYEQYF.

This clone has just a few counts. The chain uses TRBV19 and TRBJ1-2; 11 nucleotides line up with TRBD1. The V gene's germline CDR1 is LNHDA and CDR2 SQIVND (reference sequence). This CDR3 has 16 residues. The junction had 14 bases not matched to a gene; V was cut back by 9 bases and J by 5 bases. CDR3 sequence: CASSEFGQGARYGYTF. CDR3 nucleotide sequence: TGTGCCAGCAGTGAGTTCGGACAGGGGGCTCGGTATGGCTACACCTTC.

This chain links TRBV28 with TRBJ2-6; either TRBD1 or TRBD2 may fit D (7 bases each). V lost 6 bases and J 2 bases, leaving 17 bases between the germline ends. This CDR3 comprises 17 residues. In germline, CDR1 is MDHEN, CDR2 SYDVKM. As DNA, the CDR3 is TGTGCCAGCAGGCGGGGAGGGGGCAATCCTGGGGCCAACGTCCTGACTTTC. Protein: CASRRGGGNPGANVLTF.

The chain is built from TRBV9 and TRBJ1-1; possible D gene TRBD1, 6 bases. Looked up from germline, CDR1 is SGDLS and CDR2 is YYNGEE. This CDR3 has 13 amino acids. V was trimmed by 0 bases and J by 6 bases, leaving 9 bases between them. CDR3 sequence reads: CASSVVQGSEAFF. CDR3 coding DNA: TGTGCCAGCAGCGTAGTTCAGGGGTCTGAAGCTTTCTTT.

This clone has only one observation. The chain couples TRBV7-2 to TRBJ2-5, with D possibly TRBD1 on 6 matching bases. The length of the CDR3 is 14 residues. Trimming pared 0 bases from V and 2 bases from J, leaving 7 bases between. Germline CDR1 is SGHTA and CDR2 is FQGNSA. The CDR3 reads CASSLAGAQETQYF. The CDR3 DNA follows: TGTGCCAGCAGCTTAGCGGGGGCGCAAGAGACCCAGTACTTC.

The chain carries TRBV28 and TRBJ1-2; 12 bases align to TRBD1. The CDR3 runs 16 residues. Trimming at V came to 6 bases and at J to 8 bases, leaving 13 bases not matched to a gene. Germline loops: CDR1 MDHEN, CDR2 SYDVKM. Here the CDR3 reads CASSGTGGIVILGYTF. The CDR3 nucleotides read TGTGCCAGCAGCGGGACAGGGGGCATTGTAATATTGGGCTACACCTTC.

V and J are TRBV5-5 and TRBJ1-6; TRBD1 aligns across 8 bases. V dropped 4 bases and J dropped 9; count of bases not matched to a gene: 12. The germline V gene encodes CDR1 SGHKS and CDR2 YYEKEE (reference sequence). This CDR3 is 16 amino acids long. CDR3 bases: TGTGCCAGCAGCCTGACAGGGGACAATGGGGCTTCACCCCTCCACTTT. Translating gives CASSLTGDNGASPLHF.

The chain recombines TRBV7-8 with TRBJ1-2; 7 bases line up with TRBD1. CDR3 size: 13 residues. Germline CDR1 is SGHVS and CDR2 is FQNEAQ. Germline trimming cut 4 bases from V and 2 bases from J; bases unmatched to any gene: 1. For the CDR3, the DNA is TGTGCCAGCAGCTCGGGACAGAACTATGGCTACACCTTC. Amino acid sequence: CASSSGQNYGYTF.

This clone was detected only once. This chain uses TRBV5-6 with TRBJ2-3; D possibly matches TRBD1 or TRBD2 (5 bases each). The germline V gene encodes CDR1 SGHDT and CDR2 YYEEEE. This CDR3 region has 14 residues. Trimming pared 4 bases from V and 3 bases from J, leaving 12 bases between. The chain's CDR3 is CASSPGTTTDTQYF. DNA for the CDR3: TGTGCCAGCAGCCCCGGGACCACAACAGATACGCAGTATTTT.

This clone was detected only a few times. The chain is built from TRBV7-9 and TRBJ2-1; D unclear. The CDR3 covers 13 residues. V gave up 5 bases and J gave up 0 bases, with 5 bases separating them. Per the germline V gene, CDR1 is SEHNR and CDR2 is FQNEAQ (reference sequence). CDR3 DNA sequence: TGTGCCAGCAGCACGAGCTCCTACAATGAGCAGTTCTTC. Protein product: CASSTSSYNEQFF.

This rearrangement joins TRBV28 to TRBJ2-1, with TRBD2 matching 8 bases. CDR3 length equals 13 residues. CDR1 is MDHEN and CDR2 is SYDVKM in the germline V gene. J lost 7 bases, V lost 8 bases, and 7 bases had no gene match. CDR3 in amino acids: CASGTGGRNEQFF. The CDR3 DNA reads TGTGCCAGCGGGACGGGAGGGCGTAATGAGCAGTTCTTC.

This clone was seen a few times. The chain recombines TRBV7-6 with TRBJ2-1, with a weak D call TRBD1 (5 bases). V shed 4 bases and J shed 10 bases, with 14 bases lying between them. The CDR3 sequence is 13 residues long. Germline V gene lookup returns CDR1 SGHVS and CDR2 FNYEAQ. The CDR3 nucleotides read TGTGCCAGCAGCTCGTTCAGGGTTTTCGAGCAGTTCTTC. Translated, it gives CASSSFRVFEQFF. Drawing the rest from reference TRBV7-6 and TRBJ2-1, the complete variable domain is GAGVSQSPRYKVTKRGQDVALRCDPISGHVSLYWYRQALGQGPEFLTYFNYEAQQDKSGLPNDRFSAERPEGSISTLTIQRTEQRDSAMYRCASSSFRVFEQFFGPGTRLTVL.

The genes are TRBV18 and TRBJ1-1, with TRBD1 matching over 10 bases. The junction had 11 bases not matched to a gene; V was cut back by 3 bases and J by 4 bases. Germline V gene data show CDR1 as KGHSH and CDR2 as LQKENI. The CDR3 consists of 17 residues. This CDR3 is CASSPAGTGASSTEAFF. The DNA of the CDR3 is TGTGCCAGCTCACCCGCCGGGACAGGGGCTTCGAGCACTGAAGCTTTCTTT.

This chain uses TRBV6-1 with TRBJ2-7; D is possibly TRBD1 (6 bases). Germline V gene lookup returns CDR1 MNHNS and CDR2 SASEGT. The CDR3 has 16 amino acids. V lost 1 base to trimming and J lost 3 bases, with 16 bases between them. The CDR3 nucleotides are TGTGCCAGCAGTGAAGGGACTCGGGACACCCACTACGAGCAGTACTTC. Translation: CASSEGTRDTHYEQYF.

J is TRBJ1-1 and V is TRBV5-8; 9 bases line up with TRBD1. The CDR3 has 15 residues. V trimming: 4 bases; J trimming: 5 bases; junction bases outside the gene matches: 9. Germline V lookup: CDR1 SGHTS, CDR2 YDEGEE. The CDR3 loop is CASSPSGQGRTEAFF. The CDR3 DNA is TGTGCCAGCAGCCCGTCGGGACAGGGAAGGACTGAAGCTTTCTTT.

The J gene is TRBJ1-5, the V gene TRBV28, with TRBD1 identical over 7 bases. Germline trimming cut 5 bases from V and 2 bases from J; bases unmatched to any gene: 9. Germline V lookup: CDR1 MDHEN, CDR2 SYDVKM. This CDR3 spans 16 amino acids. The DNA of the CDR3 is TGTGCCAGCAGTAACATGACAGGGTCTCGCAATCAGCCCCAGCATTTT. It yields the protein CASSNMTGSRNQPQHF.

V usage is TRBV5-4 and J usage is TRBJ1-4; D remains unclear. This CDR3 has 15 residues. Trimming shortened V by 4 bases and J by 5 bases, and 15 bases separated the two germline ends. Germline CDR1 is SGHNT and CDR2 is YYREEE (reference sequence). CDR3 sequence reads: CASSRSTGPNEKLFF. The CDR3 coding sequence is TGTGCCAGCAGCCGGTCCACCGGGCCGAATGAAAAACTGTTTTTT.

The gene calls are TRBV19 and TRBJ1-2; D not certain. V lost 2 bases, J lost 7 bases, and 5 bases lay in between. The CDR3 consists of 11 residues. Germline V CDR1 and CDR2: LNHDA, SQIVND (reference sequence). As DNA, the CDR3 is TGTGCCAGTAGTATAAGGGCTGGCTACACCTTC. Protein: CASSIRAGYTF.

The count of this clone is one. The chain employs TRBV25-1 and TRBJ2-3; D may be TRBD2 (6 bases). The V gene lost 4 bases and the J gene lost 0 bases, with 8 bases spanning the gap. This CDR3 is 14 amino acids long. The germline V gene encodes CDR1 MGHDK and CDR2 SYGVNS. CDR3 DNA: TGTGCCAGCAGTGTCGGGGGAAGCACAGATACGCAGTATTTT. This gives the protein CASSVGGSTDTQYF.

This clone came up a few times. The CDR3 protein is CASRGQGWHEQYF. CDR3 in DNA: TGTGCCAGCAGGGGACAGGGGTGGCACGAGCAGTACTTC. The chain employs TRBV25-1 and TRBJ2-7, with 10 bases aligning to TRBD1. The germline V gene has CDR1 MGHDK and CDR2 SYGVNS. The J segment lost 5 bases and the V segment lost 6 bases, leaving 4 bases of the junction unmatched. CDR3 size: 13 residues.

The chain is built from TRBV7-3 and TRBJ2-3; D remains unclear. Germline assignment: CDR1 SGHTA and CDR2 FQGTGA. The CDR3 loop spans 14 amino acids. V was cut by 0 bases and J by 2 bases, with 6 bases left in between. CDR3 sequence reads: CASSLTATTDTQYF. CDR3 DNA: TGTGCCAGCAGCTTAACAGCGACCACAGATACGCAGTATTTT.

This chain links TRBV2 with TRBJ2-7; tentative D call: TRBD2 (6 bases). V dropped 7 bases and J dropped 0 bases, with 16 bases sitting between them. The CDR3 length is 15 residues. The germline gives CDR1 SNHLY, CDR2 FYNNEI. The CDR3 coding sequence is TGTGCCAGCAAGGAGGGGCGCCAGAGCTCCTACGAGCAGTACTTC. Translation: CASKEGRQSSYEQYF.

The chain couples TRBV5-1 to TRBJ2-5; 7 nucleotides match TRBD1. This CDR3 spans 14 amino acids. Germline V gene sequence: CDR1 SGHRS, CDR2 YFSETQ. The junction had 12 bases not matched to a gene; V was cut back by 6 bases and J by 7 bases. DNA of the CDR3: TGCGCCAGCACCGGACAGGCCGCCCGGGGGACCCAGTACTTC. Encoded protein: CASTGQAARGTQYF. The full variable domain, its missing parts supplied by reference TRBV5-1 and TRBJ2-5, is KAGVTQTPRYLIKTRGQQVTLSCSPISGHRSVSWYQQTPGQGLQFLFEYFSETQRNKGNFPGRFSGRQFSNSRSEMNVSTLELGDSALYLCASTGQAARGTQYFGPGTRLLVL.

The chain employs TRBV15 and TRBJ1-5, with a tentative D call TRBD1 (5 bases). Per the germline V gene, CDR1 is LNHNV and CDR2 is YYDKDF (reference sequence). The V and J ends lost 6 bases and 1 base respectively, with 10 bases between them. This CDR3 has 14 residues. CDR3 loop: CATRVGGSNQPQHF. In DNA form, the CDR3 reads TGTGCCACCAGAGTGGGGGGAAGCAATCAGCCCCAGCATTTT.

The chain recombines TRBV18 with TRBJ2-1; 7 nucleotides line up with TRBD1. Germline values: CDR1 KGHSH, CDR2 LQKENI. This CDR3 is built from 15 residues. V dropped 0 bases and J dropped 5; count of bases not matched to a gene: 4. The CDR3 reads CASSPPGQPHNEQFF. The CDR3 DNA reads as TGTGCCAGCTCACCACCGGGACAGCCACACAATGAGCAGTTCTTC.

V and J are TRBV5-1 and TRBJ1-4, with D hard to call. This CDR3 is built from 12 residues. V lost 8 bases, J lost 8 bases, and 13 bases lay in between. In germline, CDR1 is SGHRS, CDR2 YFSETQ. The CDR3 spells CARPRVVEKLFF. CDR3 DNA: TGCGCCAGACCGCGAGTGGTAGAAAAACTGTTTTTT.

The chain has TRBV19 and TRBJ2-7, with 7 bases matching TRBD1. CDR1 is LNHDA and CDR2 is SQIVND in the germline V gene (reference sequence). CDR3 size: 14 residues. J gave up 5 bases and V 5 bases, and 9 bases lay outside the gene matches. CDR3 DNA: TGTGCCAGTAGTCCGCGACAGGGTACCAACGAGCAGTACTTC. It codes for CASSPRQGTNEQYF. Full variable domain (rest looked up from reference TRBV19 and TRBJ2-7): DGGITQSPKYLFRKEGQNVTLSCEQNLNHDAMYWYRQDPGQGLRLIYYSQIVNDFQKGDIAEGYSVSREKKESFPLTVTSAQKNPTAFYLCASSPRQGTNEQYFGPGTRLTVT.

This clone has more than one count but fewer than ten. The chain joins TRBV2 to TRBJ1-5, with a possible D match to TRBD1 (6 bases). The CDR3 length is 13 residues. Germline lookup yields CDR1 SNHLY and CDR2 FYNNEI. Between the trimmed V and J ends, which lost 5 bases and 7 bases, there was a span of 12 bases. The CDR3 here is CASSPGGGQPQHF. In DNA, the CDR3 is TGTGCCAGCAGTCCGGGGGGCGGCCAGCCCCAGCATTTT.

The chain combines TRBV5-1 with TRBJ2-3; 10 bases map to TRBD1. The CDR3 extends over 15 amino acids. V shed 2 bases and J 6 bases; nucleotides not matched to a gene: 6. The germline gives CDR1 SGHRS, CDR2 YFSETQ. CDR3 loop: CASSFGQGEGDTQYF. DNA of the CDR3: TGCGCCAGCAGCTTCGGACAGGGGGAGGGGGATACGCAGTATTTT.

A few counts support this clone. Other DNA sequences in the sample encode the same CDR3. V gene TRBV5-1 combines with J gene TRBJ1-6; D gene uncertain. The CDR3 consists of 14 residues. Germline loops: CDR1 SGHRS, CDR2 YFSETQ. Trimming removed 3 bases from V and 7 bases from J, with 11 bases in between. CDR3 nucleotide sequence: TGCGCCAGCAGCTCTGGAAGTGGCAATTCACCCCTCCACTTT. This codes for CASSSGSGNSPLHF.

The rearrangement links TRBV18 to TRBJ2-2, with D possibly being TRBD1 (5 bases). Germline V CDR1 and CDR2: KGHSH, LQKENI. The CDR3 contains 14 residues. Deletions cut 4 bases from V and 4 bases from J, with 10 bases between. The DNA of the CDR3 is TGTGCCAGCTCACGGACAAGATCCACCGGGGAGCTGTTTTTT. It yields the protein CASSRTRSTGELFF. Drawing the rest from reference TRBV18 and TRBJ2-2, the complete variable domain is NAGVMQNPRHLVRRRGQEARLRCSPMKGHSHVYWYRQLPEEGLKFMVYLQKENIIDESGMPKERFSAEFPKEGPSILRIQQVVRGDSAAYFCASSRTRSTGELFFGEGSRLTVL.